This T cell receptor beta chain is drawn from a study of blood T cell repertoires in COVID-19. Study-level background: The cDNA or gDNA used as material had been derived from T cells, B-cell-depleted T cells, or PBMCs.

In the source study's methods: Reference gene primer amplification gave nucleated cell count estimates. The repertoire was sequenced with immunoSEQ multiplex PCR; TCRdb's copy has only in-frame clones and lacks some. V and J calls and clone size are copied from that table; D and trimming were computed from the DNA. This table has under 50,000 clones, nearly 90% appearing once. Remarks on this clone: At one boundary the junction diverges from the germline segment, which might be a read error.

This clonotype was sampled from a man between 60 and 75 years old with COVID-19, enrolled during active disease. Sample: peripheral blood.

Here the CDR3 reads CSVEGWDSGVTNYGYTF. The CDR3 DNA reads as TGCAGCGTAGAAGGATGGGACAGCGGAGTAACTAACTATGGCTACACCTTC. The V and J genes are TRBV29-1 and TRBJ1-2; 7 nucleotides align to TRBD1. In germline, CDR1 is SQVTM, CDR2 ANQGSEA. This CDR3 spans 17 amino acids. The variable domain in full, with the rest retrieved from reference TRBV29-1 and TRBJ1-2, is SAVISQKPSRDICQRGTSLTIQCQVDSQVTMMFWYRQQPGQSLTLIATANQGSEATYESGFVIDKFPISRPNLTFSTLTVSNMSPEDSSIYLCSVEGWDSGVTNYGYTFGSGTRLTVV.